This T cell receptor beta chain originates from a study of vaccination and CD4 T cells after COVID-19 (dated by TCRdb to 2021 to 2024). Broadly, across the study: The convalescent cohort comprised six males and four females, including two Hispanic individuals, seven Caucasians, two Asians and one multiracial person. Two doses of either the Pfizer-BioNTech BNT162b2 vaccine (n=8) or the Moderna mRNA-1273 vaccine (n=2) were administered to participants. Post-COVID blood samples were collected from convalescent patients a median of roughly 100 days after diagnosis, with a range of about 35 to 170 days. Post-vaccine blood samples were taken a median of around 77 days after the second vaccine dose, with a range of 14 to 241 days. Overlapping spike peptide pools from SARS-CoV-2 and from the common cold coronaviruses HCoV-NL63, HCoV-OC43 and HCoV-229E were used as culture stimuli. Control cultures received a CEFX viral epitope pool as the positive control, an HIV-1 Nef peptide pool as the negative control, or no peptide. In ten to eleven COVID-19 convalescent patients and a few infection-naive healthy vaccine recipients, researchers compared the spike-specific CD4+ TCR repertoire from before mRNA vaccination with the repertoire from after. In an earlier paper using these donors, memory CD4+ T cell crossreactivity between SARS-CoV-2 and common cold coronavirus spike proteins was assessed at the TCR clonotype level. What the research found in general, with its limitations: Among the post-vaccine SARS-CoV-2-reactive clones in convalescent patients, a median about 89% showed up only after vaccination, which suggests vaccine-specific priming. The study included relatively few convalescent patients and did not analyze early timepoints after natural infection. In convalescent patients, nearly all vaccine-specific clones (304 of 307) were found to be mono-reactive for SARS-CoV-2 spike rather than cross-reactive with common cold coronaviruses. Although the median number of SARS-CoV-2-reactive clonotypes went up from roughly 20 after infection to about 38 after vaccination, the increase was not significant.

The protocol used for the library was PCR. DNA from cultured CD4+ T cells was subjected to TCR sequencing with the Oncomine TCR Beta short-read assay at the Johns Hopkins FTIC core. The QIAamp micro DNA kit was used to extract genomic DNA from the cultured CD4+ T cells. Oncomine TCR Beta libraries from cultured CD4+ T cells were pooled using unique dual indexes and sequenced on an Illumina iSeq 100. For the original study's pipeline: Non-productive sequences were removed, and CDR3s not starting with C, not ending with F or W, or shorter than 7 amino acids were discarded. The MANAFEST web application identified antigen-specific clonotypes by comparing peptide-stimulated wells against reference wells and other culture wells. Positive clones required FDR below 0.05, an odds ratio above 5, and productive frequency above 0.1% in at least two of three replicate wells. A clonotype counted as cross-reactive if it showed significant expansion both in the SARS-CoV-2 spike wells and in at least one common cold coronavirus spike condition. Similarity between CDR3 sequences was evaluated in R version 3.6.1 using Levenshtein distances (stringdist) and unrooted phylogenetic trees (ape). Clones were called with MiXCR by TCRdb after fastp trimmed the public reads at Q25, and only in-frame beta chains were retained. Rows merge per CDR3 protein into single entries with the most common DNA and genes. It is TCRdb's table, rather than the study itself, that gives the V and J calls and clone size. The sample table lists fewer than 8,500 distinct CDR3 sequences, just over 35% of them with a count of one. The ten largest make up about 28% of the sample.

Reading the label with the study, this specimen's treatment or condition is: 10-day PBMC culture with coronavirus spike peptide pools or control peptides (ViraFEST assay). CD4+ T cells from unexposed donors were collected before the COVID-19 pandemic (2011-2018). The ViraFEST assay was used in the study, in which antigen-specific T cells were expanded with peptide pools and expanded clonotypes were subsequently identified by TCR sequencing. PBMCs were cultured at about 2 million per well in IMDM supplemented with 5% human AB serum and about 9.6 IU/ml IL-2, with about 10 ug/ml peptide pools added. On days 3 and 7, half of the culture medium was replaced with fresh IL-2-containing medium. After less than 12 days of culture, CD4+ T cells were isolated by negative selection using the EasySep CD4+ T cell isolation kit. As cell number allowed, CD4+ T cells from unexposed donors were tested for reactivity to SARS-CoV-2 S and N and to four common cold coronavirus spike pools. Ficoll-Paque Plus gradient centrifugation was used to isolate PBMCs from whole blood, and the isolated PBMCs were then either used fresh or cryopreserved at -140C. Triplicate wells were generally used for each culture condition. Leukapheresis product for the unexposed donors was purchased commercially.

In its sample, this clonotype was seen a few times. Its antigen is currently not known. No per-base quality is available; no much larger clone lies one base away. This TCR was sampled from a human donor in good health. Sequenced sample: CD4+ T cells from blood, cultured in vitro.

The CDR3 has the sequence CATSRDYRENTEAFF. Read as DNA, the sequence is TGTGCCACCAGCAGAGACTACAGGGAGAACACTGAAGCTTTCTTT. The rearrangement combines TRBV15 with TRBJ1-1, and TRBD1 may be the D gene, going by 6 matching bases. Including the terminal cysteine and phenylalanine, the CDR3 comprises 15 residues. The read is trimmed to its CDR3 DNA, 45 bases read in frame from base 1. Between the V and J ends, shortened by 0 bases and 1 base respectively, the junction contains 9 bases. The germline V gene (reference sequence) provides CDR1 LNHNV and CDR2 YYDKDF.